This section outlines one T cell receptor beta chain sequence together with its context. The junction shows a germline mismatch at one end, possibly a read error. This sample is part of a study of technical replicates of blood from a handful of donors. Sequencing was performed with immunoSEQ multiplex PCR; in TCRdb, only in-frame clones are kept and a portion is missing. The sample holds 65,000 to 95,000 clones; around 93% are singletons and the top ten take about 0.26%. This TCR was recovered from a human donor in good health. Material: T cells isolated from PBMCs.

CDR3 nucleotide sequence: TGTGCCAGCAGCTTAGTGAGTAGGGTGGCTAGCGGGGTTCCGGCGAAGGATTTT. Translating gives CASSLVSRVASGVPAKDF. The rearrangement joins TRBV11-2 to TRBJ2-3; 9 bases fit TRBD2. The germline CDR1 and CDR2 sequences are SGHAT and FQNNGV. The CDR3 contains 18 residues.